One sample yielded the 4 T cell receptor beta chains listed below, sequenced in a study of blood T cell repertoires in COVID-19. Clones were read by immunoSEQ multiplex PCR, and TCRdb kept only the in-frame ones, dropping some. The top ten hold about 0.8% of the sample, which has some 110,000 clones, 75% to 90% seen once. Sample: peripheral blood. The source is a woman aged 70 to 79 with acute or convalescent COVID-19.

V usage is TRBV13 and J usage is TRBJ2-7, with D perhaps TRBD2 (5 bases). With 4 bases removed from V and 4 bases from J, the gap between germline ends came to 17 bases. Germline V gives CDR1 PRHDT, CDR2 FYEKMQ (reference sequence). The CDR3 length is 15 residues. The CDR3 DNA reads TGTGCCAGCAGCTCCCAACTAGACATGAGATACGAGCAGTACTTC. Residues: CASSSQLDMRYEQYF. The variable domain in full, completed from reference TRBV13 and TRBJ2-7, reads AAGVIQSPRHLIKEKRETATLKCYPIPRHDTVYWYQQGPGQDPQFLISFYEKMQSDKGSIPDRFSAQQFSDYHSELNMSSLELGDSALYFCASSSQLDMRYEQYFGPGTRLTVT.

In nucleotides, the CDR3 is TGCGCCAGCAGCCGGCCGGGACAGAACAATGAGCAGTTCTTC. Protein sequence: CASSRPGQNNEQFF. V is TRBV4-1 and J is TRBJ2-1; 7 bases map to TRBD1. CDR3 length equals 14 residues. Germline V gene sequence: CDR1 MGHRA, CDR2 YSYEKL. V was clipped by 4 bases and J by 5 bases; unmatched bases: 5.

The chain combines TRBV5-5 with TRBJ1-6, with TRBD1 identical over 7 bases. V trimming: 4 bases; J trimming: 11 bases; junction bases outside the gene matches: 9. Germline CDR1 and CDR2: SGHKS and YYEKEE (reference sequence). The CDR3 length is 14 residues. The CDR3 is CASSLRTGGTPLHF. In DNA, the CDR3 is TGTGCCAGCAGCCTGAGGACAGGAGGAACACCCCTCCACTTT.

This clone has just a few counts. This rearrangement joins TRBV5-1 to TRBJ2-2; a possible D gene is TRBD1 (5 bases). Trimming removed 1 base from V and 3 bases from J, with 10 bases in between. CDR1 is SGHRS and CDR2 is YFSETQ in the germline V gene. The CDR3 totals 15 residues. CDR3 nucleotides: TGCGCCAGCAGCTTGAGACAGCAATACACCGGGGAGCTGTTTTTT. Translating it yields CASSLRQQYTGELFF. The variable domain in full, completed from reference TRBV5-1 and TRBJ2-2, reads KAGVTQTPRYLIKTRGQQVTLSCSPISGHRSVSWYQQTPGQGLQFLFEYFSETQRNKGNFPGRFSGRQFSNSRSEMNVSTLELGDSALYLCASSLRQQYTGELFFGEGSRLTVL.